This entry is about one T cell receptor (beta chain). Only a few counts were recorded for this clonotype. Its antigen specificity is not known. Base qualities are not recorded, but no much larger clone differs from it by a single base. This entry is derived from a study of blood T cells in healthy people across ages (dated by TCRdb to the mid-2010s). A note on the overall study: In model experiments, template switching captured roughly one uniquely barcoded TCR beta cDNA molecule for every two T cells. To track age-related changes in TCR beta repertoire diversity, the study relied on deep sequencing normalized with unique cDNA molecular identifiers. Donors were grouped into four age groups: young (average approximately 16 years), middle-aged (under 40), aged (around 62) and long-lived (approximately 81). To avoid experimental bias, donors of different ages were spread randomly across the sequencing lanes. The study analyzed two additional independent replicas of 1 million unique cDNA reads from the same blood draw for two donors, one aged 18 to 30 and one aged 80 or older. Beyond this particular receptor, the publication reports: A strong correlation was found between observed TCR beta diversity and the percentage of naive T cells measured by flow cytometry. As age increased, observed TCR beta diversity per million T cells dropped in a roughly linear way, and a significant reduction was already evident by age about 40. Because the CMV infection status of the donors was unknown, age-related changes in expanded clonotypes may potentially have been confounded. Bulk unsorted PBMC profiling prevented conclusive comparison of naive and antigen-experienced compartments. Compared with the aged group, more naive CD4+ T cells, fewer expanded clones and increased TCR diversity were shown by the long-lived group, suggesting age selection. Estimates of total diversity from one million sequenced T cells were regarded as lower bounds and underestimates.

CDR1 is given as MNHNY and CDR2 as SVGAGI, both from the germline V gene (reference sequence). CDR3 length: 13 amino acids, cysteine to phenylalanine. Only the CDR3 DNA stays, 39 bases, in frame from base 1. V and J are truncated by 2 bases and 1 base respectively, leaving an intervening sequence of 3 bases. The method was 5' RACE. Sequencing used an Illumina HiSeq 2500. The second PCR ran for about 7 to 11 cycles and used a J-beta primer mix along with a sample-barcoded 5' primer. A unique molecular identifier was introduced onto each TCR beta cDNA molecule by a template-switch 5' adaptor carrying 12 random nucleotides. Each sample yielded at least 3 million CDR3-containing paired-end reads. First-strand cDNA was synthesized from all RNA with the Mint cDNA synthesis kit, primed by a TRBC-specific oligonucleotide. All cDNA was treated with uracil-DNA glycosylase and then went through a first 18-cycle PCR with the universal primers M1SS and BC2_uni_R. Per the source publication's procedure: Each sample was normalized by randomly selecting 1 million high-quality reads, each carrying a distinct molecular identifier. Reads with shared molecular identifiers were discarded instead of being binned into consensus sequences. CDR3 identification, clonotype clustering and error correction used MiTCR with a Q25 quality threshold and the strictest error-elimination algorithm. Lower-bound total TCR beta diversity was estimated with a nonparametric unseen species model using Euler transformation. Using fastp at Q25 and MiXCR, TCRdb reprocessed the public reads and kept productive beta chains. Identical CDR3 proteins give one entry, which carries the most common genes and DNA. Here the V and J calls rest on TCRdb's processing, not on the authors' analysis. The sample table contains about a million distinct CDR3 sequences; only one count was recorded for 51% of them. The ten biggest clones cover 20% to 25% of the sample.

Systemically healthy Caucasian individuals from Russia, approximately 39 in total and aged roughly 6 to 95 years, were included as donors. Each donor gave roughly 9.5 milliliters of peripheral blood, collected into EDTA-treated Vacutainer tubes. Ficoll-Paque density-gradient centrifugation was used to isolate PBMCs, with at least 6 million per sample. Total RNA, at least 6 micrograms per sample, was extracted from PBMCs with Trizol reagent. Naive CD45RAhigh/CD27high T cell percentages were measured by flow cytometry on a PBMC aliquot from every donor. The receptor was derived from a woman aged 55-70 years in good health. Sequencing input: blood. The rearrangement joined TRBV6-6 to TRBJ1-5, with no D gene named confidently. The bases read TGTGCCAGCAGTTACCAGAGCAATCAGCCCCAGCATTTT. This translates into CASSYQSNQPQHF.